Presented here are 25 T cell receptor beta chains from one specimen sequenced in a study of cytomegalovirus exposure and HLA in healthy donors. It was with 60 Vbeta and 13 Jbeta primers that the PCR ran. Method: immunoSEQ multiplex PCR; TCRdb's copy keeps in-frame clones and lacks some. The sample lists over 95,000 clones, about 70% seen once, with about 12% in the top ten. The sample comprised PBMCs. The receptors come from a middle-aged woman in good health and CMV-seropositive.

Notes on this clone: An end of the junction differs from the germline gene, which may be a read error. The chain uses TRBV7-9 and TRBJ1-6; 7 bases map to TRBD1. Germline assignment: CDR1 SEHNR and CDR2 FQNEAQ (reference sequence). CDR3 size: 12 residues. The CDR3, as DNA: TGTTCCAGCAGCGGACAGGATTCACCCCTCCACTTT. It specifies CSSSGQDSPLHF.

The rearrangement links TRBV29-1 to TRBJ2-3, with 9 bases matching TRBD1. CDR1 SQVTM and CDR2 ANQGSEA come from the germline V gene. The J segment lost 5 bases and the V segment lost 4 bases, leaving 7 bases of the junction unmatched. The CDR3 runs to 14 residues. CDR3 DNA sequence: TGCAGCGTTGCCCGACAGGGGGGAGGAGATACGCAGTATTTT. It translates to CSVARQGGGDTQYF.

The chain links TRBV2 to TRBJ1-5, with a possible D match to TRBD1 (6 bases). The V end lost 3 bases, the J end lost 0 bases, and 9 bases lay between the germline ends. Germline lookup yields CDR1 SNHLY and CDR2 FYNNEI. This CDR3 is built from 15 residues. The CDR3 DNA follows: TGTGCCAGCAGTGAGACAGGCCTTAGCAATCAGCCCCAGCATTTT. Its translation: CASSETGLSNQPQHF.

This clone showed up just a few times. The CDR3 coding sequence is TGCGCCAGCAGTCAATCGCGTTCCGGGACTGCACCCTACGAGCAGTACTTC. Protein: CASSQSRSGTAPYEQYF. V is TRBV23-1 and J is TRBJ2-7, with D possibly TRBD2 on 6 matching bases. TRBV23-1 falls under the ORF class, with uncertain function. The CDR3 runs to 17 residues. Trimming removed 0 bases from V and 2 bases from J, with 17 bases in between.

The J gene is TRBJ2-5, the V gene TRBV5-1; the D is unclear. The CDR3 runs to 15 residues. Germline V gene lookup returns CDR1 SGHRS and CDR2 YFSETQ. V lost 1 base, J lost 3 bases, and 13 bases lay in between. The CDR3 bases are TGCGCCAGCAGCTTGTTGTTAGCCCACAAAGAGACCCAGTACTTC. This translates into CASSLLLAHKETQYF.

The V and J genes are TRBV5-1 and TRBJ1-4, with 8 bases identical to TRBD1. CDR3 length: 14 amino acids. J gave up 8 bases and V 4 bases, and 7 bases lay outside the gene matches. Germline values: CDR1 SGHRS, CDR2 YFSETQ. The DNA for the CDR3 is TGCGCCAGCAGCCGAGGACAGGGAGGAGAAAAACTGTTTTTT. It is translated as CASSRGQGGEKLFF. The full variable domain, completed using reference TRBV5-1 and TRBJ1-4, is KAGVTQTPRYLIKTRGQQVTLSCSPISGHRSVSWYQQTPGQGLQFLFEYFSETQRNKGNFPGRFSGRQFSNSRSEMNVSTLELGDSALYLCASSRGQGGEKLFFGSGTQLSVL.

In this sample, this clone turned up a few times. V and J are TRBV6-6 and TRBJ1-4, with D tentatively TRBD1 (5 bases). CDR1 is MNHNY and CDR2 is SVGAGI in the germline V gene (reference sequence). Deletions cut 6 bases from V and 10 bases from J, with 18 bases between. CDR3 length equals 14 residues. The chain's CDR3 is CASSPDSAVGKLFF. As DNA, the CDR3 is TGTGCCAGCAGCCCCGACAGTGCGGTGGGAAAACTGTTTTTT.

The rearrangement uses TRBV11-2 and TRBJ2-7; 12 bases align to TRBD2. Germline trimming cut 5 bases from V and 4 bases from J; bases unmatched to any gene: 3. The germline gives CDR1 SGHAT, CDR2 FQNNGV. CDR3 length: 14 amino acids. CDR3 amino acids: CASSLGLAGYEQYF. The CDR3 bases are TGTGCCAGCAGCCTTGGACTAGCGGGATACGAGCAGTACTTC.

The chain links TRBV19 to TRBJ2-2; D uncertain. This CDR3 has 12 amino acids. Germline V gives CDR1 LNHDA, CDR2 SQIVND (reference sequence). Trimming shortened V by 5 bases and J by 7 bases, and 8 bases separated the two germline ends. CDR3 in amino acids: CASSLIIGELFF. In nucleotides, the CDR3 is TGTGCCAGTAGTCTAATTATCGGGGAGCTGTTTTTT.

The J gene is TRBJ2-1, the V gene TRBV27, with 9 bases identical to TRBD1. Germline-derived CDR1 and CDR2 are MNHEY and SMNVEV (reference sequence). This CDR3 region has 15 residues. With V trimmed by 6 bases and J by 8 bases, 11 bases remained unmatched. The CDR3 spells CASSTGTGMDDEQFF. CDR3 nucleotides: TGTGCCAGCAGCACCGGGACAGGGATGGACGATGAGCAGTTCTTC.

In DNA form, the CDR3 reads TGTGCCAGCAAGACAGGGGGCTTCGCTGAAGCTTTCTTT. Its protein is CASKTGGFAEAFF. V and J are TRBV6-5 and TRBJ1-1, with TRBD1 matching 10 bases. Germline V gene data show CDR1 as MNHEY and CDR2 as SVGAGI. The CDR3 is 13 residues long. V was clipped by 7 bases and J by 6 bases; unmatched bases: 5.

The chain combines TRBV30 with TRBJ2-1; unclear D gene. The germline V gene encodes CDR1 GTSNPN and CDR2 SVGIG (reference sequence). The CDR3 is made up of 11 amino acids. Trimming took off 4 bases at V and 8 bases at J, with 9 bases between the two ends. The DNA for the CDR3 is TGTGCCTGGAAGTTCGAGCATGAGCAGTTCTTC. Translated: CAWKFEHEQFF. Together with reference TRBV30 and TRBJ2-1, the CDR3 gives the full variable domain: SQTIHQWPATLVQPVGSPLSLECTVEGTSNPNLYWYRQAAGRGLQLLFYSVGIGQISSEVPQNLSASRPQDRQFILSSKKLLLSDSGFYLCAWKFEHEQFFGPGTRLTVL.

The chain recombines TRBV7-9 with TRBJ2-1; 10 positions agree with TRBD2. Looked up from germline, CDR1 is SEHNR and CDR2 is FQNEAQ (reference sequence). V trimming: 2 bases; J trimming: 4 bases; junction bases outside the gene matches: 5. The CDR3 loop spans 16 amino acids. CDR3 coding DNA: TGTGCCAGCAGCTTACTAGCGGGGGAGATGTACAATGAGCAGTTCTTC. Amino acid sequence: CASSLLAGEMYNEQFF.

J is TRBJ2-4 and V is TRBV11-2; 16 bases are a match to TRBD2. This CDR3 spans 15 amino acids. Looked up from germline, CDR1 is SGHAT and CDR2 is FQNNGV. After removal of 4 bases from V and 9 bases from J, the junction contained 3 bases not matched to a gene. CDR3 protein: CASSSGLAGGIIQYF. As DNA, the CDR3 is TGTGCCAGCAGCTCGGGACTAGCGGGGGGGATCATTCAGTACTTC.

V usage is TRBV30 and J usage is TRBJ1-2; 9 bases are a match to TRBD1. CDR1 is GTSNPN and CDR2 is SVGIG in the germline V gene (reference sequence). There are 15 residues in the CDR3. Unmatched junction bases numbered 7, after V lost 1 base and J lost 4 bases. The CDR3 is CAWSAGQGYGYGYTF. The CDR3 DNA reads TGTGCCTGGAGTGCGGGACAGGGTTACGGCTATGGCTACACCTTC.

This rearrangement joins TRBV2 to TRBJ2-1; D remains ambiguous. The length of the CDR3 is 13 residues. Germline values: CDR1 SNHLY, CDR2 FYNNEI. V gave up 8 bases and J gave up 5 bases, with 13 bases separating them. Here the CDR3 DNA reads TGTGCCAGCCCTATGTTCACCGACAATGAGCAGTTCTTC. This sequence encodes CASPMFTDNEQFF.

This sequence joins TRBV6-6 and TRBJ1-2, with TRBD1 matching 9 bases. Germline lookup yields CDR1 MNHNY and CDR2 SVGAGI (reference sequence). The CDR3 extends over 16 amino acids. The junction had 11 bases not matched to a gene; V was cut back by 6 bases and J by 3 bases. In nucleotides, the CDR3 is TGTGCCAGCAGCACGGGGGGACAGGGTGTATACTATGGCTACACCTTC. It translates to CASSTGGQGVYYGYTF.

V usage is TRBV6-1 and J usage is TRBJ1-2; TRBD1 agrees at 7 bases. The germline V gene encodes CDR1 MNHNS and CDR2 SASEGT. Trimming at V came to 5 bases and at J to 4 bases, leaving 7 bases not matched to a gene. This CDR3 region has 14 residues. The CDR3 sequence: CASSQMTGPYGYTF. The DNA for the CDR3 is TGTGCCAGCAGTCAAATGACAGGGCCCTATGGCTACACCTTC.

The J gene is TRBJ1-2, the V gene TRBV5-1, with D unclear. The CDR3 runs 14 residues. Germline V gene lookup returns CDR1 SGHRS and CDR2 YFSETQ. V dropped 4 bases and J dropped 2 bases, with 12 bases sitting between them. For the CDR3, the DNA is TGCGCCAGCAGCCCCGACATGGGCAACTATGGCTACACCTTC. Residues: CASSPDMGNYGYTF.

This clone showed up just once. The rearrangement links TRBV6-5 to TRBJ2-5; 8 nucleotides line up with TRBD2. CDR3 length: 13 amino acids. V shed 6 bases and J 5 bases; nucleotides not matched to a gene: 5. Germline CDR1 and CDR2: MNHEY and SVGAGI. DNA for the CDR3: TGTGCCAGCAGCGGGGGGGCCGCGGAGACCCAGTACTTC. This translates into CASSGGAAETQYF.

The rearrangement links TRBV29-1 to TRBJ1-1; 7 bases are shared with TRBD1. The V and J ends lost 8 bases and 0 bases, in that order; junction bases with no gene match: 6. This CDR3 comprises 13 residues. Germline assignment: CDR1 SQVTM and CDR2 ANQGSEA. Here the CDR3 reads CSLRQGLNTEAFF. CDR3 bases: TGCAGCCTAAGACAGGGCCTGAACACTGAAGCTTTCTTT.

This clone was observed a single time. This chain uses TRBV6-1 with TRBJ1-2; 7 positions agree with TRBD1. The CDR3 loop spans 15 amino acids. CDR1 is MNHNS and CDR2 is SASEGT in the germline V gene. V shed 3 bases, J shed 2 bases, and the junction held 6 bases outside the gene matches. The CDR3 bases are TGTGCCAGCAGTGACGACAGGGTGGGAAACTATGGCTACACCTTC. Protein product: CASSDDRVGNYGYTF.

A few counts support this clone. V gene TRBV11-2 combines with J gene TRBJ2-1; D is undetermined. Looked up from germline, CDR1 is SGHAT and CDR2 is FQNNGV. Trimming removed 4 bases from V and 0 bases from J, with 16 bases in between. The CDR3 consists of 17 residues. The CDR3 region is CASSSKAQRSSYNEQFF. CDR3 bases: TGTGCCAGCAGCTCTAAAGCCCAGCGTAGCTCCTACAATGAGCAGTTCTTC. The variable domain in full, with the rest retrieved from reference TRBV11-2 and TRBJ2-1, is EAGVAQSPRYKIIEKRQSVAFWCNPISGHATLYWYQQILGQGPKLLIQFQNNGVVDDSQLPKDRFSAERLKGVDSTLKIQPAKLEDSAVYLCASSSKAQRSSYNEQFFGPGTRLTVL.

The rearrangement uses TRBV27 and TRBJ1-2; TRBD1 matches at 8 bases. This CDR3 region has 14 residues. The germline V gene encodes CDR1 MNHEY and CDR2 SMNVEV (reference sequence). After removal of 5 bases from V and 8 bases from J, the junction contained 10 bases not matched to a gene. CDR3 protein: CASSPLGRGLGYTF. The CDR3 region has the DNA TGTGCCAGCAGTCCTCTGGGCAGGGGGCTAGGCTACACCTTC.

The count of this clone is one. The J gene is TRBJ2-5, the V gene TRBV5-1; 7 nucleotides line up with TRBD1. J was trimmed by 1 base and V by 4 bases; bases with no gene match: 1. Germline V gene data show CDR1 as SGHRS and CDR2 as YFSETQ. The CDR3 has 13 amino acids. The CDR3 sequence: CASSTGVQETQYF. CDR3 in DNA: TGCGCCAGCAGCACAGGGGTCCAAGAGACCCAGTACTTC.